Sequencing of this T cell receptor (beta chain) was carried out in a study of blood T cell repertoires in COVID-19. The CDR3 length is 16 residues. The V end was cut by 1 base, the J end by 5 bases, with 17 bases between. Per the germline V gene, CDR1 is SGHTA and CDR2 is FQGNSA. In the original analysis: Amplification from reference gene primers served as the basis for estimated nucleated cell counts. Measured with immunoSEQ multiplex PCR; TCRdb has only the in-frame clones, and not every one. The V and J calls and the clone size are those of that table, but D and trimming were determined from the DNA. The sample has approximately 150,000 clones, 85% to 90% seen once; the top ten hold 4%. The table lists this clone with a count of one.

The sample consisted of peripheral blood. The source of this sequence is a woman between 70 and 85 years old with acute or convalescent COVID-19. V is TRBV7-2 and J is TRBJ2-5; tentatively, D is TRBD1 (6 bases). The CDR3 region has the DNA TGTGCCAGCAGCTTAGTACGCGTGGGGGCGCGGGAGACCCAGTACTTC. This codes for CASSLVRVGARETQYF.